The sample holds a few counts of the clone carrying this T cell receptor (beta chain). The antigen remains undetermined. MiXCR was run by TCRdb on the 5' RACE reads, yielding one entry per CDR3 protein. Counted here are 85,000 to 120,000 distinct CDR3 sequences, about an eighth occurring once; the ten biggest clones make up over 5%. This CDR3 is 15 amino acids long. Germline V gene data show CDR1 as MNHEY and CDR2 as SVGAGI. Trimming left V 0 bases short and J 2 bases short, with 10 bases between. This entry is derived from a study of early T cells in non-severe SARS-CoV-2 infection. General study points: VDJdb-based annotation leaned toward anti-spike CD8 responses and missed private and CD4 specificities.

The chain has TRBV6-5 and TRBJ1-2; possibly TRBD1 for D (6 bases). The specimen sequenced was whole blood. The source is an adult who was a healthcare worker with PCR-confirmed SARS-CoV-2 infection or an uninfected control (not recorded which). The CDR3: CASSYSGASNYGYTF. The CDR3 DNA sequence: TGTGCCAGCAGTTACTCGGGGGCTTCCAACTATGGCTACACCTTC.